What follows are 18 T cell receptor beta chains derived from one specimen sequenced in a study of blood T cell repertoires in COVID-19. Profiling relied on immunoSEQ multiplex PCR, and the TCRdb table lists in-frame clones only, not all of them. The sample comprises 350,000 or so clones, more than 75% of which are singletons, and around 9.3% rests with the top ten. Sequences were obtained from peripheral blood. These receptors all come from a woman in her 30s with COVID-19, enrolled during active disease.

The chain couples TRBV28 to TRBJ2-7; D gene ambiguous. CDR3 length: 14 amino acids. V dropped 7 bases and J dropped 0 bases, with 13 bases sitting between them. CDR1 and CDR2 (germline): MDHEN, SYDVKM. The CDR3: CASIETPSSYEQYF. As DNA, the CDR3 is TGTGCCAGCATAGAAACTCCGAGCTCCTACGAGCAGTACTTC.

This chain uses TRBV5-1 with TRBJ1-2, with a possible D match to TRBD1 (5 bases). Germline V gene sequence: CDR1 SGHRS, CDR2 YFSETQ. Trimming stripped 4 bases from V and 8 bases from J, with 18 bases between. The CDR3 runs to 14 residues. This CDR3 reads CASSLLSGGAGYTF. The CDR3 DNA follows: TGCGCCAGCAGCCTGCTTTCTGGAGGGGCGGGCTACACCTTC.

This chain uses TRBV7-2 with TRBJ1-5, with D possibly matching TRBD1 (6 bases). Trimming pared 5 bases from V and 5 bases from J, leaving 16 bases between. This CDR3 region has 15 residues. Germline V lookup: CDR1 SGHTA, CDR2 FQGNSA. The CDR3 region has the DNA TGTGCCAGCAGCCCAGAGTGGGGGCGGGATCAGCCCCAGCATTTT. Its translation is CASSPEWGRDQPQHF.

V and J are TRBV6-4 and TRBJ2-2; 8 bases map to TRBD2. V trimming: 4 bases; J trimming: 2 bases; junction bases outside the gene matches: 6. The length of the CDR3 is 16 residues. Germline CDR1 MRHNA, CDR2 SNTAGT. The CDR3 here is CASSAASGSNTGELFF. As DNA, the CDR3 is TGTGCCAGCAGTGCCGCTAGCGGGTCAAACACCGGGGAGCTGTTTTTT.

To note about this clone: This sample also contains other DNA sequences that code for the same CDR3. The chain combines TRBV2 with TRBJ1-1, with TRBD1 identical over 7 bases. Germline V CDR1 and CDR2: SNHLY, FYNNEI. J lost 0 bases, V lost 6 bases, and 4 bases had no gene match. This CDR3 is built from 14 residues. The CDR3 protein is CASSRQGLNTEAFF. CDR3 DNA sequence: TGTGCCAGCAGCCGACAGGGTCTGAACACTGAAGCTTTCTTT.

This clone showed up just once. This chain connects TRBV28 to TRBJ1-4; 8 bases are shared with TRBD1. Germline V lookup: CDR1 MDHEN, CDR2 SYDVKM. This CDR3 spans 15 amino acids. V trimming: 8 bases; J trimming: 4 bases; junction bases outside the gene matches: 9. CDR3 sequence: CASRTSGGGNEKLFF. The DNA of the CDR3 is TGTGCCAGCCGTACCTCAGGGGGCGGTAATGAAAAACTGTTTTTT.

CDR3 region: CASSRTGGSYNEQFF. The CDR3 DNA follows: TGCGCCAGCAGTCGGACAGGGGGCTCCTACAATGAGCAGTTCTTC. The rearrangement joins TRBV4-3 to TRBJ2-1, with 10 nucleotides matching TRBD1. V gave up 6 bases and J gave up 0 bases; unmatched junction bases: 2. CDR1 is LGHNA and CDR2 is YSLEER in the germline V gene. The CDR3 is made up of 15 amino acids.

The chain recombines TRBV10-2 with TRBJ2-7; the D is unclear. Germline V gene data show CDR1 as WSHSY and CDR2 as SAAADI. The CDR3 is 12 amino acids. V was shortened by 5 bases and J by 3 bases, with 8 bases between the two germline ends. CDR3 residues: CASSQDLYEQYF. CDR3 DNA sequence: TGCGCCAGCAGTCAGGATCTCTACGAGCAGTACTTC.

The CDR3 sequence is CASSLGPLPSGRLPYEQYF. DNA for the CDR3: TGTGCCAGCAGCTTAGGCCCCTTGCCTAGCGGGAGACTTCCCTACGAGCAGTACTTC. V is TRBV7-9 and J is TRBJ2-7; TRBD2 aligns across 10 bases. Per the germline V gene, CDR1 is SEHNR and CDR2 is FQNEAQ (reference sequence). V was clipped by 1 base and J by 2 bases; unmatched bases: 14. CDR3 length equals 19 residues.

This sequence joins TRBV7-9 and TRBJ1-1; TRBD1 matches at 7 bases. The germline V gene encodes CDR1 SEHNR and CDR2 FQNEAQ (reference sequence). The CDR3 totals 18 residues. V lost 0 bases to trimming and J lost 0 bases; unmatched junction nucleotides: 10. The CDR3 region is CASSLALDRDDMNTEAFF. CDR3 nucleotides: TGTGCCAGCAGCTTAGCTTTAGACAGGGACGACATGAACACTGAAGCTTTCTTT.

The genes are TRBV6-5 and TRBJ1-2; D call uncertain. Germline values: CDR1 MNHEY, CDR2 SVGAGI. Trimming took 5 bases from V and 11 from J, leaving 18 bases between them. The CDR3 length is 13 residues. CDR3 residues: CASSPGGDIGYTF. CDR3 nucleotides: TGTGCCAGCAGTCCAGGAGGTGATATTGGATACACCTTC.

The V call is TRBV28, the J call TRBJ1-1; TRBD1 is a possible D gene (6 bases). V was shortened by 5 bases and J by 6 bases, with 19 bases between the two germline ends. Germline V gene data show CDR1 as MDHEN and CDR2 as SYDVKM. This CDR3 contains 15 residues. The CDR3 nucleotides are TGTGCCAGCAGTATCCCCCGAGGGGGTAACTCTGAAGCTTTCTTT. It codes for CASSIPRGGNSEAFF.

This CDR3 is CASSLGTSGNNEQFF. In nucleotides, the CDR3 is TGTGCCAGCAGCCTTGGGACTAGCGGGAACAATGAGCAGTTCTTC. V usage is TRBV3-1 (or the pseudogene TRBV3-2) and J usage is TRBJ2-1; 13 positions agree with TRBD2. The junction had 2 bases not matched to a gene; V was cut back by 4 bases and J by 5 bases. The CDR3 is 15 residues long. Looked up from germline, CDR1 is LGHDT and CDR2 is YNNKEL (reference sequence).

The chain uses TRBV29-1 and TRBJ2-1; perhaps TRBD1 as D (6 bases). In germline, CDR1 is SQVTM, CDR2 ANQGSEA. Trimming removed 0 bases at V and 15 bases at J, with 18 bases between. This CDR3 is built from 13 residues. Here the CDR3 DNA reads TGCAGCGTTGAAGACCTCGGATCAGGGGACGGGTTCTTC. Translated: CSVEDLGSGDGFF.

The V call is TRBV28, the J call TRBJ2-7; 7 nucleotides agree with TRBD2. Germline V CDR1 and CDR2: MDHEN, SYDVKM. V dropped 6 bases and J dropped 3; count of bases not matched to a gene: 8. The CDR3 is made up of 14 amino acids. The chain's CDR3 is CASRAGTGGYEQYF. The CDR3 coding sequence is TGTGCCAGCAGAGCCGGGACGGGGGGCTACGAGCAGTACTTC.

The chain uses TRBV19 and TRBJ2-2, with D perhaps matching TRBD1 (6 bases). V lost 6 bases and J lost 5, with 19 bases in between. This CDR3 is built from 16 residues. Per the germline V gene, CDR1 is LNHDA and CDR2 is SQIVND (reference sequence). CDR3 protein: CASSPFTGYVTGELFF. In DNA, the CDR3 is TGTGCCAGTAGCCCTTTCACAGGGTATGTGACCGGGGAGCTGTTTTTT.

This chain connects TRBV2 to TRBJ1-5; TRBD1 might be the D (6 bases). The CDR3 contains 15 residues. Trimming left V 6 bases short and J 0 bases short, with 12 bases between. Germline loops: CDR1 SNHLY, CDR2 FYNNEI. The CDR3 region is CASRARQVSNQPQHF. In DNA, the CDR3 is TGTGCCAGCAGGGCTAGACAGGTTAGCAATCAGCCCCAGCATTTT.

V usage is TRBV5-4 and J usage is TRBJ1-5; tentatively, D is TRBD1 (5 bases). Germline CDR1 reads SGHNT; CDR2 reads YYREEE (reference sequence). This CDR3 comprises 13 residues. V was trimmed by 0 bases and J by 5 bases, leaving 6 bases between them. CDR3 amino acids: CASSLGGDQPQHF. The CDR3 DNA reads TGTGCCAGCAGCTTGGGGGGGGATCAGCCCCAGCATTTT.